Each of the 5 T cell receptor beta chains below was sequenced from the same sample in a study of neurological immune-mediated disorders. One entry per CDR3 protein, called by TCRdb with MiXCR from the 5' RACE reads. Of over 75,000 distinct CDR3 sequences in the sample, about 5% are singletons; the top ten hold roughly 8.6%. Regarding time point: longitudinal time-point 2. Sequenced: PBMCs. The receptors were gathered from a woman aged 55-75 years with multiple sclerosis.

This clonotype has at least ten counts. The chain has TRBV29-1 and TRBJ2-7; no clear D gene. The germline CDR1 and CDR2 sequences are SQVTM and ANQGSEA. This CDR3 is built from 12 residues. Trimming removed 4 bases from V and 2 bases from J, with 9 bases in between. CDR3 protein: CSVGVDPYEQYF. For the CDR3, the DNA is TGCAGCGTTGGGGTGGATCCCTACGAGCAGTACTTC.

The CDR3 sequence: CASSPTDRGLNEQFF. As DNA, the CDR3 is TGCGCCAGCAGCCCCACCGACAGGGGATTGAATGAGCAGTTCTTC. The genes are TRBV5-1 and TRBJ2-1; 8 bases align to TRBD1. The length of the CDR3 is 15 residues. CDR1 is SGHRS, CDR2 YFSETQ, per germline. The J segment lost 7 bases and the V segment lost 4 bases, leaving 10 bases of the junction unmatched. Based on the CDR3 plus reference TRBV5-1 and TRBJ2-1, the full variable domain is KAGVTQTPRYLIKTRGQQVTLSCSPISGHRSVSWYQQTPGQGLQFLFEYFSETQRNKGNFPGRFSGRQFSNSRSEMNVSTLELGDSALYLCASSPTDRGLNEQFFGPGTRLTVL.

This clonotype showed up many times. CDR3 in DNA: TGTGCCAGCAGTTTATTGGGACAGGAGAGTATATTCTACACCTTC. Its protein product is CASSLLGQESIFYTF. This chain connects TRBV27 to TRBJ1-2; 8 nucleotides line up with TRBD1. The CDR3 totals 15 residues. J was trimmed by 10 bases and V by 1 base; bases with no gene match: 11. The germline CDR1 and CDR2 sequences are MNHEY and SMNVEV (reference sequence).

Concerning this clonotype itself: A much larger clone lies a single base off, so this may be a read error. This rearrangement joins TRBV7-9 to TRBJ1-1; maybe TRBD1 (5 bases). This CDR3 has 13 amino acids. V dropped 6 bases and J dropped 6 bases, with 14 bases sitting between them. Germline V gene lookup returns CDR1 SEHNR and CDR2 FQNEAQ (reference sequence). In DNA, the CDR3 is TGTGCCAGCAGTTACTGGGGCTCCGCTGAAGCTTTCTTT. This codes for CASSYWGSAEAFF.

This clonotype has at least ten counts. This chain uses TRBV7-2 with TRBJ2-7; 10 bases fit TRBD2. The length of the CDR3 is 15 residues. Per the germline V gene, CDR1 is SGHTA and CDR2 is FQGNSA. Unmatched junction bases numbered 3, after V lost 0 bases and J lost 4 bases. The DNA of the CDR3 is TGTGCCAGCAGCTTAGCGGGGACTAGCGTTTACGAGCAGTACTTC. It yields the protein CASSLAGTSVYEQYF.